The clone carrying this T cell receptor beta chain was picked up a small number of times. What it recognizes is unknown. This sample was included in a study of persistence of HIV-infected CD4 T cells. Study in general: Two participants gave one leukapheresis sample; others gave up to about 180 mL blood repeatedly.

This was the immunoSEQ version 4 assay in survey mode. Each sample used up to about 1 ug genomic DNA diluted to approximately 9.2 ng/uL. The data were produced by immunoSEQ multiplex PCR, yet TCRdb's version contains in-frame clones alone and is incomplete. The sample has tens of thousands of clones; about 85% are singletons. Findings and limits, study-wide: Rare CMV-responding cells carrying HIV-1 proviruses were not analyzed separately for TCR.

The stimulus was lysate of CMV-infected fibroblasts, 10 ug/mL. CD40L-negative CD69-negative CD45RO-high memory CD4+ T cells were sorted as populations depleted of antigen-responding cells. Adults with HIV-1 started suppressive ART while chronically infected. This CDR3 has 13 amino acids. With 7 bases removed from V and 4 bases from J, the gap between germline ends came to 13 bases. Germline V gene lookup returns CDR1 SGHNT and CDR2 YENEEA. The material was CD4+ T cells sorted from PBMCs after approximately 18-hour stimulation, obtained from a patient who received antiretroviral therapy. This TCR derives from an adult man with HIV who was CMV-seropositive. J is TRBJ1-1 and V is TRBV11-3; TRBD1 is a possible D gene (6 bases). In DNA, the CDR3 is TGTGCCAGCAAGGGGGGAGGAAGCACTGAAGCTTTCTTT. Amino acids: CASKGGGSTEAFF.